What follows are 10 T cell receptor beta chains derived from one specimen sequenced in a study of identical twins. TCRdb ran MiXCR on the 5' RACE reads and lists one entry per CDR3 protein. The sample holds about 520,000 distinct CDR3 sequences, roughly 21% seen once. The sample was also linked to a second study, of T cells expressing NK-cell markers.

The sample was CD4+ T cells sorted from blood. The source is a woman between 18 and 30 years old in good health.

The rearrangement links TRBV16 to TRBJ2-7, with a possible D match to TRBD2 (5 bases). Germline assignment: CDR1 KGHSY and CDR2 FQNENV. Trimming pared 3 bases from V and 3 bases from J, leaving 9 bases between. The CDR3 totals 13 residues. CDR3 loop: CASSHFRDYEQYF. CDR3 coding DNA: TGTGCCAGCAGCCATTTCCGGGACTACGAGCAGTACTTC. The variable domain in full, with the rest retrieved from reference TRBV16 and TRBJ2-7, is GEEVAQTPKHLVRGEGQKAKLYCAPIKGHSYVFWYQQVLKNEFKFLISFQNENVFDETGMPKERFSAKCLPNSPCSLEIQATKLEDSAVYFCASSHFRDYEQYFGPGTRLTVT.

This clonotype came up a few times. J is TRBJ2-2 and V is TRBV20-1; maybe TRBD1 (6 bases). The germline gives CDR1 DFQATT, CDR2 SNEGSKA (reference sequence). The CDR3 contains 14 residues. V was clipped by 6 bases and J by 4 bases, with 15 bases between them. The CDR3 bases are TGCAGTGCCCTCTTAGGGGGTTCCACCGGGGAGCTGTTTTTT. As protein: CSALLGGSTGELFF.

The chain employs TRBV7-8 and TRBJ2-1, with 9 nucleotides matching TRBD2. CDR1 and CDR2 from the germline V gene are SGHVS and FQNEAQ. CDR3 length: 15 amino acids. Germline trimming cut 7 bases from V and 8 bases from J; bases unmatched to any gene: 12. CDR3 amino acids: CASIRRRGGEYEQFF. The CDR3 DNA reads as TGTGCCAGCATCCGTAGGCGGGGGGGCGAATATGAGCAGTTCTTC.

The chain is built from TRBV19 and TRBJ2-5; maybe TRBD2 (5 bases). Germline V CDR1 and CDR2: LNHDA, SQIVND (reference sequence). The CDR3 runs to 16 residues. Trimming took 3 bases from V and 0 from J, leaving 14 bases between them. In DNA form, the CDR3 reads TGTGCCAGTAGTATGAGGGCAACCACGTACCAAGAGACCCAGTACTTC. Its protein is CASSMRATTYQETQYF.

This chain joins TRBV20-1 and TRBJ2-7, with 9 bases fitting TRBD2. The CDR3 has 15 residues. The V gene's germline CDR1 is DFQATT and CDR2 SNEGSKA (reference sequence). J was trimmed by 0 bases and V by 1 base; bases with no gene match: 4. The CDR3 coding sequence is TGCAGTGCTAGAGGGGTTAGCGGGAGCTCCTACGAGCAGTACTTC. Translated, it gives CSARGVSGSSYEQYF.

The genes are TRBV20-1 and TRBJ2-4; TRBD2 matches 10 bases. Germline CDR1 and CDR2: DFQATT and SNEGSKA (reference sequence). V lost 7 bases, J lost 0 bases, and 9 bases stayed unmatched. The CDR3 covers 16 residues. CDR3 in amino acids: CSVERRLAGAKNIQYF. The CDR3 DNA follows: TGCAGTGTGGAGAGGAGACTAGCGGGAGCCAAAAACATTCAGTACTTC.

A few counts support this clonotype. The chain joins TRBV12-3 or TRBV12-4 to TRBJ2-1; D is uncertain. Deletions cut 1 base from V and 4 bases from J, with 14 bases between. The CDR3 covers 16 residues. CDR3 residues: CASSLGAYSGYNEQFF. The CDR3 region has the DNA TGTGCCAGCAGTTTAGGTGCATATAGTGGGTACAATGAGCAGTTCTTC.

This clonotype has ten or more counts. The chain couples TRBV6-2 or TRBV6-3 to TRBJ2-1; maybe TRBD2 (6 bases). The CDR3 is made up of 15 amino acids. V was trimmed by 4 bases and J by 1 base, leaving 11 bases between them. From germline, CDR1 is MNHEY and CDR2 SVGEGT. The CDR3 is CASSWDSMSYNEQFF. CDR3 coding DNA: TGTGCCAGCAGTTGGGACTCCATGTCCTACAATGAGCAGTTCTTC.

The gene calls are TRBV6-5 and TRBJ2-4, with unresolved D. From germline, CDR1 is MNHEY and CDR2 SVGAGI. V lost 2 bases and J lost 1, with 9 bases in between. The CDR3 runs 15 residues. The CDR3 DNA reads TGTGCCAGCAGTTACGAGCCTCGGGCCAAAAACATTCAGTACTTC. Translating gives CASSYEPRAKNIQYF.

This clonotype has a handful of counts. The rearrangement uses TRBV7-2 and TRBJ2-7, with D perhaps TRBD1 (5 bases). There are 14 residues in the CDR3. Germline V gene lookup returns CDR1 SGHTA and CDR2 FQGNSA. The V and J ends lost 3 bases and 0 bases respectively, with 9 bases between them. CDR3 in amino acids: CASSFRQSSYEQYF. Written as DNA, the CDR3 is TGTGCCAGCAGCTTTCGACAGAGCTCCTACGAGCAGTACTTC. The complete variable domain, with remaining parts taken from reference TRBV7-2 and TRBJ2-7, reads GAGVSQSPSNKVTEKGKDVELRCDPISGHTALYWYRQSLGQGLEFLIYFQGNSAPDKSGLPSDRFSAERTGGSVSTLTIQRTQQEDSAVYLCASSFRQSSYEQYFGPGTRLTVT.